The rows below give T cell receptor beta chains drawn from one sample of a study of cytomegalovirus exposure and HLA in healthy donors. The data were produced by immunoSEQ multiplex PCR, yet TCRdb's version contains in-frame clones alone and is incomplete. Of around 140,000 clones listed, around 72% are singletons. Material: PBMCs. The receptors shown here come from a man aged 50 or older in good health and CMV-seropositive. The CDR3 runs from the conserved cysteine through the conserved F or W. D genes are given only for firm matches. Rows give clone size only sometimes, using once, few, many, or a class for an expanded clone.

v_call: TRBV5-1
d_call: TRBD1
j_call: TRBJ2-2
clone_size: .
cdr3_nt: TGCGCCAGCAGGAAAACAGGGGCCACCGGGGAGCTGTTTTTT
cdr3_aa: CASRKTGATGELFF

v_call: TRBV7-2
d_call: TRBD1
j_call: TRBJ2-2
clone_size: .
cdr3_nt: TGTGCCGGCGGACAGGGTCCAACCGGGGAGCTGTTTTTT
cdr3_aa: CAGGQGPTGELFF

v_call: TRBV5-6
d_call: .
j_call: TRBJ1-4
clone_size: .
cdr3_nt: TGTGCCAGCAGCTTAAAACAGGGACATGCAACTAATGAAAAACTGTTTTTT
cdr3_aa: CASSLKQGHATNEKLFF

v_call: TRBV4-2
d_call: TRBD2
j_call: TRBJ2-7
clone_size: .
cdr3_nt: TGTGCCAGCAGCCCGGGGGGACGGAGTTTAACCTACGAGCAGTACTTC
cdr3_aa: CASSPGGRSLTYEQYF

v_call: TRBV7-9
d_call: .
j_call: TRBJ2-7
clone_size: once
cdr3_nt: TGTGCCAGCTCTGGGGAGTACGAGCAGTACTTC
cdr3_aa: CASSGEYEQYF

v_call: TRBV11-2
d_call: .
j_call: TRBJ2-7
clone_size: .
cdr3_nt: TGTGCCAGCAGCTTAGAGAGGGGGTCCTACGAGCAGTACTTC
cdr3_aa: CASSLERGSYEQYF

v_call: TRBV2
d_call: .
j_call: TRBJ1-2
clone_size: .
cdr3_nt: TGTGCCAGCAGCCCCTTCGCGTATGGCTACACCTTC
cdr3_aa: CASSPFAYGYTF

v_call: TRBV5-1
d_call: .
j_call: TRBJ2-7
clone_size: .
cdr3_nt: TGCGCCAGCAGCTCTCGGGACAACTACGAGCAGTACTTC
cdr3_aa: CASSSRDNYEQYF

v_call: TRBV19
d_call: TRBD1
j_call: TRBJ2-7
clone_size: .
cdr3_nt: TGTGCCAGTAGTTCCCGGACAGGGGGCTCCTACGAGCAGTACTTC
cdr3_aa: CASSSRTGGSYEQYF

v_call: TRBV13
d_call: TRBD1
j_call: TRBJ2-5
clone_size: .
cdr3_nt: TGTGCCAGCAGCTCGGACAGGGGCTACCAAGAGACCCAGTACTTC
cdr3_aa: CASSSDRGYQETQYF

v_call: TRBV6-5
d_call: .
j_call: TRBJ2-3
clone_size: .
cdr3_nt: TGTGCCAGCAGTTACAGGGGGGGTCCCGATACGCAGTATTTT
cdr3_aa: CASSYRGGPDTQYF

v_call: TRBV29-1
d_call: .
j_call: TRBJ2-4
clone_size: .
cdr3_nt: TGCAGCGTGGCAGAGCGGGCCGCCAAAAACATTCAGTACTTC
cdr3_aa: CSVAERAAKNIQYF

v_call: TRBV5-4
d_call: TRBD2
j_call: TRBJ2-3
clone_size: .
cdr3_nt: TGTGCCAGCAGCCAGGGGACTAGCGGAACAGATACGCAGTATTTT
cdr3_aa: CASSQGTSGTDTQYF

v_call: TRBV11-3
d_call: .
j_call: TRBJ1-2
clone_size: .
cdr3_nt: TGTGCCAGCAGCCAGGGCGACCACTATGGCTACACCTTC
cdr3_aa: CASSQGDHYGYTF

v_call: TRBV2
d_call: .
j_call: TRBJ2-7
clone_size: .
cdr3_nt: TGTGCCAGCACAGGGGCCCAGTCCTACGAGCAGTACTTC
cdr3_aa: CASTGAQSYEQYF

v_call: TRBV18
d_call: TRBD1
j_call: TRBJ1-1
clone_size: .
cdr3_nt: TGTGCCAGCTCACTACAGGGGGACATGAACACTGAAGCTTTCTTT
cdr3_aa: CASSLQGDMNTEAFF

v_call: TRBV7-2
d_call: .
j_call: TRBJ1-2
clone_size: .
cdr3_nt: TGTGCCAGCAGCTCGGGGGTAGGGTACTATGGCTACACCTTC
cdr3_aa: CASSSGVGYYGYTF

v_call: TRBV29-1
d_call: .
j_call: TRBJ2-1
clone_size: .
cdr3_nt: TGCAGCGTCCGAGCGCTGGACAGAAATTACAATGAGCAGTTCTTC
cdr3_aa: CSVRALDRNYNEQFF

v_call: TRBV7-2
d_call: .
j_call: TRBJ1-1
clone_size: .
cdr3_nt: TGTGCCAGCAGCCCGCGCAGACAGGCCTTGAACACTGAAGCTTTCTTT
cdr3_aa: CASSPRRQALNTEAFF

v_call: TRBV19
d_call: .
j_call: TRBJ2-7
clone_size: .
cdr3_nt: TGTGCCAGTACTCCTGCCCATAGGAGCTCCTACGAGCAGTACTTC
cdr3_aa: CASTPAHRSSYEQYF

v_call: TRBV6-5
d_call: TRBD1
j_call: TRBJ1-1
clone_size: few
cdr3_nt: TGTGCCAGCAGTTCTGACAGGGGTAGAGCTTTCTTT
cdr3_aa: CASSSDRGRAFF

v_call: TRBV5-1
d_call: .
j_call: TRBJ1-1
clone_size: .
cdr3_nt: TGCGCCAGCAGCGGACCAGCACGAGGGACTGAAGCTTTCTTT
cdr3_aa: CASSGPARGTEAFF

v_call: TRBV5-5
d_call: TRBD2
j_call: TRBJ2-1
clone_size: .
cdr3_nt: TGTGCCAGCAGCTCCACTAGCGGGGGTCTTAATGAGCAGTTCTTC
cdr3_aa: CASSSTSGGLNEQFF

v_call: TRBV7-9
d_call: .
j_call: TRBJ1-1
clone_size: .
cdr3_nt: TGTGCCAGCAGCCCAGCGGGCCCCCGATCGGATCCTGAAGCTTTCTTT
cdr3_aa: CASSPAGPRSDPEAFF

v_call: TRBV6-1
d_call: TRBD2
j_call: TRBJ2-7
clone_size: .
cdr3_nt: TGTGCCAGCAGTTCACTAGCGGGGGGTTTCTACGAGCAGTACTTC
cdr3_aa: CASSSLAGGFYEQYF

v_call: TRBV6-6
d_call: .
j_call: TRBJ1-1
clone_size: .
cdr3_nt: TGTGCCAGCAAGATGCGGACAACGAACACTGAAGCTTTCTTT
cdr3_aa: CASKMRTTNTEAFF

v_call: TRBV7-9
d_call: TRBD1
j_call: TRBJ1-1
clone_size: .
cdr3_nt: TGTGCCAGCAGCTTAGAGATCGGGACAGACTTT
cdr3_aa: CASSLEIGTDF

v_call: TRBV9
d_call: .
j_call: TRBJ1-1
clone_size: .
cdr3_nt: TGTGCCAGCAGCGTAGAGGGCGGGGTGACTGAAGCTTTCTTT
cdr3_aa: CASSVEGGVTEAFF

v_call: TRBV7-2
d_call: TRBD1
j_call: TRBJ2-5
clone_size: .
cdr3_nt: TGTGCCAGCTCCGAGAGCAGGGGGCGGGAGACCCAGTACTTC
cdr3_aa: CASSESRGRETQYF

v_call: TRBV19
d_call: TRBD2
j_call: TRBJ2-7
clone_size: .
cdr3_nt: TGTGCCAGTAGCTCCAATTATAATAGCGGGAGAACGGAGCAGTACTTC
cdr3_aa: CASSSNYNSGRTEQYF

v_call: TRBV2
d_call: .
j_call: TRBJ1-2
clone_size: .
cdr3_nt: TGTGCCAGCAGTGACCGGGTTAAGTACGGCTACACCTTC
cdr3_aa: CASSDRVKYGYTF

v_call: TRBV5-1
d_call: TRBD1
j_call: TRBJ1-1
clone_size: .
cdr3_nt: TGCGCCAGCAGCCCCCAGCCCGGACAGGGAGGGAACACTGAAGCTTTCTTT
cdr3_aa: CASSPQPGQGGNTEAFF

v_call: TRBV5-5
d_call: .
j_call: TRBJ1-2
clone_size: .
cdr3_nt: TGTGCCAGCAGCTTGGCCTCAGCTAACTATGGCTACACCTTC
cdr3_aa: CASSLASANYGYTF

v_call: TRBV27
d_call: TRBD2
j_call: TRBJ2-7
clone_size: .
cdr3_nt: TGTGCCAGCAGTCCGAAGACTAGCCCATTCTACGAGCAGTACTTC
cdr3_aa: CASSPKTSPFYEQYF

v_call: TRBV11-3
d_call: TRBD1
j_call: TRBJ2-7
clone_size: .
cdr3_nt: TGTGCCAGCAGCTTAGTACAGGGGCCCTACGAGCAGTACTTC
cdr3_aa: CASSLVQGPYEQYF

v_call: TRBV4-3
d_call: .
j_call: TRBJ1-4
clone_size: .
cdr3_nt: TGCGCCAGCAGCCAGAGGTTCGGGGGGCGGGAAAAACTGTTTTTT
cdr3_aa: CASSQRFGGREKLFF

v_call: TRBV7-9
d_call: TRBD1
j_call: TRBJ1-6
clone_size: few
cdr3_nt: TGTGCCAGCAGCTCCCCGACAGGGGTAAGGGGTTCACCCCTCCACTTT
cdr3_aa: CASSSPTGVRGSPLHF